Listed below are T cell receptor beta chains from one sample, sequenced in a study of cytomegalovirus exposure and HLA in healthy donors. Method: immunoSEQ multiplex PCR; TCRdb's copy keeps in-frame clones and lacks some. The sample's table shows under 200,000 clones. The sample was PBMCs. The receptors shown here come from a man aged 25 to 40 in good health and CMV-seronegative. The CDR3 runs from the conserved cysteine through the conserved F or W. Each record gives: J gene, D gene, V gene, clone size, CDR3 DNA, CDR3 protein. D genes are given only for firm matches. A clone size is listed for some rows: how often the clone was seen (once, few, many), or a class if it is expanded.

j_gene: TRBJ2-3
d_gene: NA
v_gene: TRBV5-1
abundance: NA
CDR3nt: TGCGCCAGCAGGGAGGCTGGGGTGGATACGCAGTATTTT
CDR3aa: CASREAGVDTQYF

j_gene: TRBJ1-2
d_gene: TRBD1
v_gene: TRBV7-9
abundance: NA
CDR3nt: TGTGCCAGCAGCCGACAGGGGGCTAACTATGGCTACACCTTC
CDR3aa: CASSRQGANYGYTF

j_gene: TRBJ1-2
d_gene: NA
v_gene: TRBV25-1
abundance: NA
CDR3nt: TGTGCCAGCAGTGAACGCCTAACAGGTTTTTATGGCTACACCTTC
CDR3aa: CASSERLTGFYGYTF

j_gene: TRBJ1-1
d_gene: NA
v_gene: TRBV25-1
abundance: NA
CDR3nt: TGTGCCAGCAGTGAAGGACAGATCAGTACGACCACTGAAGCTTTCTTT
CDR3aa: CASSEGQISTTTEAFF

j_gene: TRBJ1-4
d_gene: NA
v_gene: TRBV6-5
abundance: NA
CDR3nt: TGTGCCAGCAGTCCTGACAGTGACGATAATGAAAAACTGTTTTTT
CDR3aa: CASSPDSDDNEKLFF

j_gene: TRBJ1-4
d_gene: NA
v_gene: TRBV30
abundance: NA
CDR3nt: TGTGCCTGGACGGGCAGGGGTGCAACTAATGAAAAACTGTTTTTT
CDR3aa: CAWTGRGATNEKLFF

j_gene: TRBJ1-1
d_gene: NA
v_gene: TRBV28
abundance: NA
CDR3nt: TGTGCCACCGGACAGAGGAGCGATGAAGCTTTCTTT
CDR3aa: CATGQRSDEAFF

j_gene: TRBJ1-4
d_gene: TRBD1
v_gene: TRBV4-1
abundance: NA
CDR3nt: TGCGCCAGCAGCCACCCACAGGGGACAAATGAAAAACTGTTTTTT
CDR3aa: CASSHPQGTNEKLFF

j_gene: TRBJ1-3
d_gene: NA
v_gene: TRBV7-9
abundance: NA
CDR3nt: TGTGCCAGCAGCCTCTCGTCTGGAAACACCATATATTTT
CDR3aa: CASSLSSGNTIYF

j_gene: TRBJ2-7
d_gene: NA
v_gene: TRBV9
abundance: NA
CDR3nt: TGTGCCAGCAGCGCCGAGGGAGGCGAGCAGTACTTC
CDR3aa: CASSAEGGEQYF

j_gene: TRBJ1-6
d_gene: NA
v_gene: TRBV30
abundance: NA
CDR3nt: TGTGCCTGGAGTGTAAGGGGGTCAGGGCTTTATAATTCACCCCTCCACTTT
CDR3aa: CAWSVRGSGLYNSPLHF

j_gene: TRBJ2-5
d_gene: TRBD2
v_gene: TRBV11-2
abundance: NA
CDR3nt: TGTGCCAGCAGCCCCCGCGGGAGGCTAGAGACCCAGTACTTC
CDR3aa: CASSPRGRLETQYF

j_gene: TRBJ2-1
d_gene: NA
v_gene: TRBV5-4
abundance: NA
CDR3nt: TGTGCCAGCACCGGGGGACGTCACAATGAGCAGTTCTTC
CDR3aa: CASTGGRHNEQFF

j_gene: TRBJ2-7
d_gene: TRBD2
v_gene: TRBV7-3
abundance: NA
CDR3nt: TGTGCCAGCAGCTTGGGGTCGGGGGGGACCTACGAGCAGTACTTC
CDR3aa: CASSLGSGGTYEQYF

j_gene: TRBJ2-1
d_gene: TRBD2
v_gene: TRBV11-1
abundance: NA
CDR3nt: TGTGCCAGCAGCTTATTCCGAAAAAGGACTAGCCACAATGAGCAGTTCTTC
CDR3aa: CASSLFRKRTSHNEQFF

j_gene: TRBJ1-5
d_gene: NA
v_gene: TRBV7-8
abundance: NA
CDR3nt: TGTGCCAGCAGCTTAATTAGGACATCAAGCAATCAGCCCCAGCATTTT
CDR3aa: CASSLIRTSSNQPQHF

j_gene: TRBJ1-5
d_gene: TRBD1
v_gene: TRBV28
abundance: NA
CDR3nt: TGTGCCAGCACGGACAGGGGCCTCATAGTTGGGGGACAGCCCCAGCATTTT
CDR3aa: CASTDRGLIVGGQPQHF

j_gene: TRBJ2-7
d_gene: TRBD2
v_gene: TRBV4-2
abundance: NA
CDR3nt: TGTGCCAGCAGCCAAGTAGCGGGTGACAGCTCCTACGAGCAGTACTTC
CDR3aa: CASSQVAGDSSYEQYF

j_gene: TRBJ2-1
d_gene: NA
v_gene: TRBV7-9
abundance: NA
CDR3nt: TGTGCCAGCAGCCCGGGGGGCCCCTACAATGAGCAGTTCTTC
CDR3aa: CASSPGGPYNEQFF

j_gene: TRBJ2-7
d_gene: NA
v_gene: TRBV5-8
abundance: NA
CDR3nt: TGTGCCAGCAGCTTGAATCGGGGGGCAGGCGAGCAGTACTTC
CDR3aa: CASSLNRGAGEQYF

j_gene: TRBJ2-7
d_gene: TRBD2
v_gene: TRBV11-1
abundance: NA
CDR3nt: TGTGCCAGCAGCTTAGCAGCGGGACTTTCCTACGAGCAGTACTTC
CDR3aa: CASSLAAGLSYEQYF

j_gene: TRBJ1-1
d_gene: NA
v_gene: TRBV11-3
abundance: NA
CDR3nt: TGTGCCAGCAGCTTCTCGGGACTCACTGAAGCTTTCTTT
CDR3aa: CASSFSGLTEAFF

j_gene: TRBJ1-2
d_gene: NA
v_gene: TRBV27
abundance: NA
CDR3nt: TGTGCCAGCAGTTCTCATTGGGGGGGGAACTATGGCTACACCTTC
CDR3aa: CASSSHWGGNYGYTF

j_gene: TRBJ2-7
d_gene: NA
v_gene: TRBV28
abundance: NA
CDR3nt: TGTGCCAGCAGTTTCCCCCCGGGGGACCGTTTCTACGAGCAGTACTTC
CDR3aa: CASSFPPGDRFYEQYF

j_gene: TRBJ2-7
d_gene: TRBD1
v_gene: TRBV28
abundance: NA
CDR3nt: TGTGCCACCTGGGCAAGGGACAGGGGGCCCCACGAGCAGTACTTC
CDR3aa: CATWARDRGPHEQYF

j_gene: TRBJ2-1
d_gene: TRBD1
v_gene: TRBV28
abundance: NA
CDR3nt: TGTGCCAGCACTATTACAGGGGCCTCGATCTCGTACAATGAGCAGTTCTTC
CDR3aa: CASTITGASISYNEQFF

j_gene: TRBJ1-4
d_gene: NA
v_gene: TRBV2
abundance: medium-sized
CDR3nt: TGTGCCAGCAGCGGGGACTTCGAGGAAAAACTGTTTTTT
CDR3aa: CASSGDFEEKLFF

j_gene: TRBJ1-1
d_gene: TRBD1
v_gene: TRBV10-1
abundance: NA
CDR3nt: TGCGCCAGCAGTCGGGACAGCTTGAACACTGAAGCTTTCTTT
CDR3aa: CASSRDSLNTEAFF

j_gene: TRBJ1-2
d_gene: NA
v_gene: TRBV6-5
abundance: NA
CDR3nt: TGTGCCAGCAGTCAGCAGGGGATAGGGAATGGCTACGCCTTC
CDR3aa: CASSQQGIGNGYAF

j_gene: TRBJ2-7
d_gene: NA
v_gene: TRBV2
abundance: NA
CDR3nt: TGTGCCAGCAGGGAGGGGTCCTACGAGCAGTACTTC
CDR3aa: CASREGSYEQYF

j_gene: TRBJ2-7
d_gene: NA
v_gene: TRBV19
abundance: NA
CDR3nt: TGTGCCAGTAGTATTAACAGTTTCTCCTACGAGCAGTACTTC
CDR3aa: CASSINSFSYEQYF

j_gene: TRBJ2-2
d_gene: NA
v_gene: TRBV6-5
abundance: NA
CDR3nt: TGTGCCAGCACGATGACAGATAACACCGGGGAGCTGTTTTTT
CDR3aa: CASTMTDNTGELFF

j_gene: TRBJ2-7
d_gene: NA
v_gene: TRBV6-1
abundance: NA
CDR3nt: TGTGCCAGCAGTCAGGGACACAGACCCTACGAGCAGTACTTC
CDR3aa: CASSQGHRPYEQYF

j_gene: TRBJ2-2
d_gene: NA
v_gene: TRBV11-3
abundance: NA
CDR3nt: TGTGCCAGCAGCCCTGCCCCAGGGAAGCTATCCCCTTGGAACACCGGGGAGCTGTTTTTT
CDR3aa: CASSPAPGKLSPWNTGELFF

j_gene: TRBJ2-5
d_gene: NA
v_gene: TRBV6-1
abundance: NA
CDR3nt: TGTGCCAGCAGTTTTGTATGGGACTACCAAGAGACCCAGTACTTC
CDR3aa: CASSFVWDYQETQYF

j_gene: TRBJ2-1
d_gene: NA
v_gene: TRBV5-8
abundance: NA
CDR3nt: TGTGCCAGCAGCAACCGGGTTCCCTCCTACAATGAGCAGTTCTTC
CDR3aa: CASSNRVPSYNEQFF

j_gene: TRBJ1-1
d_gene: TRBD1
v_gene: TRBV10-2
abundance: NA
CDR3nt: TGCGCCAGCACCGGACAGGGGAACACTGAAGCTTTCTTT
CDR3aa: CASTGQGNTEAFF

j_gene: TRBJ1-1
d_gene: NA
v_gene: TRBV18
abundance: NA
CDR3nt: TGTGCCAGCTCTCCCGGGGGGCGGTCGAACACTGAAGCTTTCTTT
CDR3aa: CASSPGGRSNTEAFF

j_gene: TRBJ2-5
d_gene: NA
v_gene: TRBV30
abundance: NA
CDR3nt: TGTGCCTGGAGTGGGCTGGAGACCCAGTACTTC
CDR3aa: CAWSGLETQYF

j_gene: TRBJ2-7
d_gene: NA
v_gene: TRBV7-9
abundance: NA
CDR3nt: TGTGCCAGCAGCTTAGACCAGGGAAACTACGAGCAGTACTTC
CDR3aa: CASSLDQGNYEQYF

j_gene: TRBJ1-6
d_gene: NA
v_gene: TRBV4-3
abundance: NA
CDR3nt: TGCGCCAGCAGCCAAGATCCTACCCTCCAAAATTCACCCCTCCACTTT
CDR3aa: CASSQDPTLQNSPLHF

j_gene: TRBJ1-4
d_gene: NA
v_gene: TRBV7-2
abundance: NA
CDR3nt: TGTGCCAGCAGCTTAGCGACAGCCGCCCGTGAAAAACTGTTTTTT
CDR3aa: CASSLATAAREKLFF

j_gene: TRBJ1-2
d_gene: TRBD1
v_gene: TRBV5-4
abundance: NA
CDR3nt: TGTGCCAGCAGCTCGGACAGGTCAGGCTACACCTTC
CDR3aa: CASSSDRSGYTF

j_gene: TRBJ2-2
d_gene: NA
v_gene: TRBV7-2
abundance: NA
CDR3nt: TGTGCCAGCAGCCCCCGGCAGGGCGACACCGGGGAGCTGTTTTTT
CDR3aa: CASSPRQGDTGELFF

j_gene: TRBJ2-5
d_gene: TRBD1
v_gene: TRBV5-4
abundance: NA
CDR3nt: TGTGCCAGCAGCCTGACAGGGAAAGAGACCCAGTACTTC
CDR3aa: CASSLTGKETQYF

j_gene: TRBJ2-5
d_gene: NA
v_gene: TRBV2
abundance: NA
CDR3nt: TGTGCCAGCAGTGGAGGGGGGGGAGAGACCCAGTACTTC
CDR3aa: CASSGGGGETQYF

j_gene: TRBJ2-3
d_gene: TRBD1
v_gene: TRBV2
abundance: NA
CDR3nt: TGTGCCAGCAGTGAAGGGGGACAGGGGAGAGATACGCAGTATTTT
CDR3aa: CASSEGGQGRDTQYF

j_gene: TRBJ2-4
d_gene: NA
v_gene: TRBV11-1
abundance: NA
CDR3nt: TGTGCCAGCAGCATCCGCCCGGGTCCAGGGGATATACCCAAAAACATTCAGTACTTC
CDR3aa: CASSIRPGPGDIPKNIQYF

j_gene: TRBJ2-7
d_gene: TRBD1
v_gene: TRBV10-3
abundance: NA
CDR3nt: TGTGCCATCAGTGAGTCGTGGACAGGGGACCTCCGAGAGCAGTACTTC
CDR3aa: CAISESWTGDLREQYF

j_gene: TRBJ2-1
d_gene: NA
v_gene: TRBV25-1
abundance: NA
CDR3nt: TGTGCCAGCAGTACACTAGGAAGCTCCTACAATGAGCAGTTCTTC
CDR3aa: CASSTLGSSYNEQFF

j_gene: TRBJ2-5
d_gene: NA
v_gene: TRBV4-2
abundance: NA
CDR3nt: TGTGCCAGCAGACAGGGTTCCCAAGAGACCCAGTACTTC
CDR3aa: CASRQGSQETQYF

j_gene: TRBJ1-2
d_gene: TRBD1
v_gene: TRBV27
abundance: NA
CDR3nt: TGTGCCAGCAGTTCCCAACCCCGGGACAGGGGATACGACTATGGCTACACCTTC
CDR3aa: CASSSQPRDRGYDYGYTF

j_gene: TRBJ2-2
d_gene: TRBD2
v_gene: TRBV5-4
abundance: NA
CDR3nt: TGTGCCAGCAGCGACGGGACTAGCGGGAGGGCTGGGAACACCGGGGAGCTGTTTTTT
CDR3aa: CASSDGTSGRAGNTGELFF